Listed below are T cell receptor beta chains from one sample, sequenced in a study of radiotherapy plus CTLA-4 blockade in lung cancer. Using immunoSEQ multiplex PCR, the repertoire was profiled, and TCRdb retains in-frame clones only, with some absent. The sample holds 95,000 to 150,000 clones; approximately 90% are singletons and the top ten take 6.9%. The sample in question was peripheral blood, obtained from a patient treated with radiotherapy plus ipilimumab. The receptors originated from a human donor with non-small cell lung cancer that progressed on radiotherapy plus ipilimumab. Each CDR3 is given with its conserved first and last residue. A D gene is named only where the DNA matches it firmly. Size is omitted from some rows. Given values are once, few, many or a class for expanded clones.

d_call j_call clone_size v_call cdr3_nt cdr3_aa
NA TRBJ1-2 NA TRBV11-2 TGTGCCAGCAGCTTAGTACAGGGTAACTATGGCTACACCTTC CASSLVQGNYGYTF
NA TRBJ1-1 NA TRBV20-1 TGCAGTGCTAGAGTGGAGACTGAAGCTTTCTTT CSARVETEAFF
TRBD2 TRBJ2-1 NA TRBV15 TGTGCCACCAGCATAGCGGGCCGATACAATGAGCAGTTCTTC CATSIAGRYNEQFF
TRBD2 TRBJ2-7 NA TRBV4-2 TGTGCCAGCAGCCATCTAGCGGGGATCTCCTACGAGCAGTACTTC CASSHLAGISYEQYF
NA TRBJ1-1 NA TRBV5-4 TGTGCCAGCAGCTTGTCCCCCACAGGACTCGGGGGATTTACTTTCTTT CASSLSPTGLGGFTFF
TRBD2 TRBJ2-2 NA TRBV5-1 TGCGCCAGCAGCCCGGGACTAGCGGGAGGATGGGGCACCGGGGAGCTGTTTTTT CASSPGLAGGWGTGELFF
NA TRBJ2-2 once TRBV11-3 TGTGCCAGCAGCTTAAGGTTATTCGGGGAGCTGTTTTTT CASSLRLFGELFF
NA TRBJ1-4 NA TRBV7-8 TGTGCCAGCAGCTTAACTCGGGGGTCCGGAGAAAAACTGTTTTTT CASSLTRGSGEKLFF
NA TRBJ1-1 NA TRBV29-1 TGCAGCGTTGCCAGGAACACTGAAGCTTTCTTT CSVARNTEAFF
TRBD1 TRBJ1-4 NA TRBV7-9 TGTGCCAGCAGCTCCCAGGGGGCGCGGGAAAAACTGTTTTTT CASSSQGAREKLFF
NA TRBJ1-5 NA TRBV10-2 TGCGCCAGCAGTGAGTCTAAGGTACAGCCCCAGCATTTT CASSESKVQPQHF
NA TRBJ2-1 NA TRBV19 TGTGCCAGTAGGCGGGACTCCCACAATGAGCAGTTCTTC CASRRDSHNEQFF
NA TRBJ2-1 NA TRBV11-3 TGTGCCAGCAGCTTAGTGTCGGACAATGAGCAGTTCTTC CASSLVSDNEQFF
NA TRBJ2-1 NA TRBV18 TGTGCCAGCTCACCACGGAACAATGAGCAGTTCTTC CASSPRNNEQFF
NA TRBJ2-2 few TRBV5-1 TGCGCCAGCAGCTTGGTGGGGACGAACACCGGGGAGCTGTTTTTT CASSLVGTNTGELFF
NA TRBJ1-2 once TRBV4-2 TGTGCCAGCAGCCCTCGGGACCCCAAAAGACCGCCCCATCGAAACTATGGCTACACCTTC CASSPRDPKRPPHRNYGYTF
NA TRBJ1-2 NA TRBV27 TGTGCCAGCCGCAAACAGTCTCAAGGACAGCCAAGCTATGGCTACACCTTC CASRKQSQGQPSYGYTF
TRBD2 TRBJ2-7 NA TRBV19 TGTGCCAGTAGTTCGCGGACTAGCAGGGACGAGCAGTACTTC CASSSRTSRDEQYF
NA TRBJ2-1 NA TRBV7-9 TGTGCCAGCAGCTTAGATTCTAGGATACTCAGAGACAATGAGCAGTTCTTC CASSLDSRILRDNEQFF
NA TRBJ2-4 NA TRBV30 TGTGCCTGGAGTAGGGGTATGGCCAAAAACATTCAGTACTTC CAWSRGMAKNIQYF
NA TRBJ2-1 NA TRBV27 TGTGCCAGCAGTTTCGACAGAGCAATATACAATGAGCAGTTCTTC CASSFDRAIYNEQFF
NA TRBJ2-2 NA TRBV19 TGTGCCAGTAGTACCCCGACAGCGAACACCGGGGAGCTGTTTTTT CASSTPTANTGELFF
TRBD2 TRBJ2-7 few TRBV10-3 TGTGCCATCAGCCAGTATGGCGGGAGTACTTACGAGCAGTACTTC CAISQYGGSTYEQYF
NA TRBJ1-1 NA TRBV2 TGTGCCAGCGCAGACGGTGGGAAGAACACTGAAGCTTTCTTT CASADGGKNTEAFF
NA TRBJ1-2 NA TRBV1 TGCACCAGCAGCCAAGAGGGCGTCTCCGGGGAGGGCTACACCTTC CTSSQEGVSGEGYTF
NA TRBJ2-3 NA TRBV19 TGTGCCACCCACGGGCGGCATAACACAGATACGCAGTATTTT CATHGRHNTDTQYF
NA TRBJ1-5 NA TRBV5-1 TGCGCCAACCTCCGGACGGGATGGGACAATCAGCCCCAGCATTTT CANLRTGWDNQPQHF
NA TRBJ2-3 NA TRBV5-8 TGTGCCAGCAGTCCCTTCCGGCAGGACCAGCCAGATACGCAGTATTTT CASSPFRQDQPDTQYF
TRBD1 TRBJ2-5 NA TRBV5-1 TGCGCCAGCAGCTTGGTCGGGCAGGGGGCGAAAGAGACCCAGTACTTC CASSLVGQGAKETQYF
NA TRBJ2-7 NA TRBV30 TGTGCCTGGAGTGTTGGCGTAGGGGGCTCCTACGAGCAGTACTTC CAWSVGVGGSYEQYF
TRBD1 TRBJ1-1 NA TRBV29-1 TGCAGCGTACACAGGGGGCTGAACACTGAAGCTTTCTTT CSVHRGLNTEAFF
NA TRBJ2-2 NA TRBV19 TGTGCCAGTAGTAAACCAACAGGGACAAACACCGGGGAGCTGTTTTTT CASSKPTGTNTGELFF
TRBD1 TRBJ2-1 NA TRBV20-1 TGCAGTGCAACACAGGGGATTGAGCAGTTCTTC CSATQGIEQFF
NA TRBJ1-5 NA TRBV28 TGTGCCAGCAGTTTTTCCAACAGCGCTCGATCGCAGCATTTT CASSFSNSARSQHF
NA TRBJ2-3 NA TRBV6-6 TGTGCCAGCAGTGACTTCACAGATACGCAGTATTTT CASSDFTDTQYF
NA TRBJ2-5 NA TRBV12-2 TGTGCAAGTCGCTTAAGCGGGAGCTTTGTGGAGACCCAGTACTTC CASRLSGSFVETQYF
NA TRBJ1-2 NA TRBV6-1 TGCTTGGCCGAAAACTATGGCTACACCTTC CLAENYGYTF
NA TRBJ1-3 NA TRBV5-1 TGCGCCAGCAGCTTATATGGGGGACTCTCTGGAAACACCATATATTTT CASSLYGGLSGNTIYF
TRBD2 TRBJ2-2 once TRBV5-1 TGCGCCAGCAGCCTAGGGACTAGCGGGCCCCTAGGCACGAACACCGGGGAGCTGTTTTTT CASSLGTSGPLGTNTGELFF
TRBD1 TRBJ1-4 NA TRBV6-6 TGTGCCAGCAGTTACTGGACAGGGGGTAATGAAAAACTGTTTTTT CASSYWTGGNEKLFF
NA TRBJ2-3 NA TRBV6-6 TGTGCCAGCAGTTACTCGCCCGTCGGGTTGGCAGATACGCAGTATTTT CASSYSPVGLADTQYF
TRBD1 TRBJ2-1 NA TRBV11-2 TGTGCCAGCAGCGTGGGACAGGGGATCGAGCAGTTCTTC CASSVGQGIEQFF
NA TRBJ1-1 NA TRBV6-1 TGTGCCAGCCTAAACTCCGGGAGCATGAACACTGAAGCTTTCTTT CASLNSGSMNTEAFF
TRBD2 TRBJ2-5 NA TRBV5-1 TGCGCCAGCAGCGGTGGTGGAGCGGGAGAGGAGACCCAGTACTTC CASSGGGAGEETQYF
TRBD1 TRBJ2-2 NA TRBV30 TGTGCCTGGAGGGGGACAGGGTCCGGGGAGCTGTTTTTT CAWRGTGSGELFF
NA TRBJ1-1 NA TRBV2 TGTGCCAGCAGACACCCCCTCGAGGGGAACACTGAAGCTTTCTTT CASRHPLEGNTEAFF